These T cell receptor beta chains were read from a single sample in a study of blood T cell repertoires in COVID-19. The data were produced by immunoSEQ multiplex PCR, yet TCRdb's version contains in-frame clones alone and is incomplete. This sample has fewer than 200,000 clones, with roughly 81% found just once. Source material: peripheral blood. The receptors here all came from a woman older than 75 with COVID-19, enrolled during active disease. The CDR3 runs from the conserved cysteine through the conserved F or W. A D gene is named only where the DNA matches it firmly. Some rows mark clone size as missing; the rest say once, few, many or name a class of expanded clone.

TRBJ1-1	NA	TRBV30	NA	CAWSASSVRAFF	TGTGCCTGGAGTGCGTCCTCGGTACGGGCTTTCTTT
TRBJ2-1	NA	TRBV7-2	NA	CASSLTSGPPYNEQFF	TGTGCCAGCAGCCTCACCAGCGGGCCACCCTACAATGAGCAGTTCTTC
TRBJ2-7	NA	TRBV4-2	NA	CASSQSGQHEQYF	TGTGCCAGCAGCCAGTCCGGACAGCACGAGCAGTACTTC
TRBJ2-7	NA	TRBV6-1	TRBD1	CASSDPTTGGLYEQYF	TGTGCCAGCAGTGACCCAACGACAGGGGGCTTGTACGAGCAGTACTTC
TRBJ2-7	once	TRBV4-3	NA	CASSQDTEGTDVWYF	TGCGCCAGCAGCCAAGATACGGAGGGGACTGACGTCTGGTACTTC
TRBJ1-6	NA	TRBV4-2	TRBD1	CASSQRTGQSPLHF	TGTGCCAGCAGCCAAAGGACAGGGCAATCACCCCTCCACTTT
TRBJ1-6	NA	TRBV28	NA	CASSLSSPNSPLHF	TGTGCCAGCAGTTTAAGTAGTCCCAATTCACCCCTCCACTTT
TRBJ1-3	few	TRBV11-2	TRBD1	CASSFNRGPEGNTIYF	TGTGCCAGCAGCTTTAACAGGGGTCCCGAGGGAAACACCATATATTTT
TRBJ2-7	NA	TRBV2	NA	CASGSFYEQYF	TGTGCCAGCGGGAGTTTCTACGAGCAGTACTTC
TRBJ1-4	NA	TRBV18	TRBD1	CASSPRGQNEKLFF	TGTGCCAGCTCACCACGGGGACAGAATGAAAAACTGTTTTTT
TRBJ2-5	once	TRBV14	NA	CASSQVRGETQYF	TGTGCCAGCAGCCAAGTCAGGGGTGAGACCCAGTACTTC
TRBJ1-4	NA	TRBV3-1/TRBV3-2	NA	CASSQVLRASGDEKLFF	TGTGCCAGCAGCCAAGTTCTACGGGCGAGCGGGGATGAAAAACTGTTTTTT
TRBJ1-3	once	TRBV30	TRBD1	CALIQGSGNTIYF	TGTGCCTTGATACAGGGGTCTGGAAACACCATATATTTT
TRBJ2-1	NA	TRBV10-3	TRBD2	CAISELAGSSYNEQFF	TGTGCCATCAGTGAATTAGCGGGGAGCTCCTACAATGAGCAGTTCTTC
TRBJ1-1	NA	TRBV28	NA	CASSLWTSGGRNTEAFF	TGTGCCAGCAGTTTATGGACATCTGGGGGCAGGAACACTGAAGCTTTCTTT
TRBJ1-6	NA	TRBV3-1/TRBV3-2	TRBD1	CASSQRDRTSPLHF	TGTGCCAGCAGCCAAAGGGACAGGACTTCACCCCTCCACTTT
TRBJ1-6	NA	TRBV5-1	TRBD1	CASSLAPGQGSPLHF	TGCGCCAGCAGCTTGGCACCGGGACAGGGTTCACCCCTCCACTTT
TRBJ1-2	NA	TRBV4-1	TRBD1	CASRSSGTGSPATYGYTF	TGCGCCAGCAGATCCTCCGGGACAGGGAGTCCCGCTACCTATGGCTACACCTTC
TRBJ2-3	once	TRBV6-6	NA	CASSYSAGTDTQYF	TGTGCCAGCAGTTACTCCGCAGGGACAGATACGCAGTATTTT
TRBJ2-5	NA	TRBV19	TRBD1	CASSMGDSGRETQYF	TGTGCCAGTAGTATGGGGGACAGTGGGCGAGAGACCCAGTACTTC
TRBJ2-7	NA	TRBV5-1	TRBD1	CASKGQGANEQYF	TGCGCCAGCAAGGGGCAGGGGGCGAACGAGCAGTACTTC
TRBJ2-3	NA	TRBV28	NA	CASSPRDWGHHTQYF	TGTGCCAGCAGTCCCCGGGACTGGGGCCACCATACGCAGTATTTT
TRBJ1-2	NA	TRBV3-1/TRBV3-2	TRBD1	CASSHLGQGRGYTF	TGTGCCAGCAGCCATCTAGGACAGGGACGAGGCTACACCTTC
TRBJ2-3	NA	TRBV5-1	TRBD2	CASSLRSGGAQDTQYF	TGCGCCAGCAGCTTGCGAAGCGGGGGAGCACAGGATACGCAGTATTTT
TRBJ2-7	NA	TRBV7-2	TRBD2	CASSLNGGDTYEQYF	TGTGCCAGCAGCTTAAACGGGGGGGATACCTACGAGCAGTACTTC
TRBJ1-3	many	TRBV2	NA	CASSAYRDKSGNTIYF	TGTGCCAGCAGTGCCTACCGAGACAAGTCTGGAAACACCATATATTTT
TRBJ1-1	NA	TRBV11-2	NA	CASSGGPTMNTEAFF	TGTGCCAGCAGCGGCGGCCCTACCATGAACACTGAAGCTTTCTTT
TRBJ1-1	few	TRBV12-3/TRBV12-4	NA	CASSSYRETEAFF	TGTGCCAGCAGTTCCTACAGGGAGACTGAAGCTTTCTTT
TRBJ2-4	NA	TRBV2	NA	CASSLTVKNIQYF	TGTGCCAGCAGTCTGACAGTTAAAAACATTCAGTACTTC
TRBJ1-1	NA	TRBV18	TRBD1	CASLRDRGQNTEAFF	TGTGCCAGCCTCCGGGACAGGGGCCAGAACACTGAAGCTTTCTTT
TRBJ1-2	NA	TRBV19	TRBD1	CASSFPQGVSYGYTF	TGTGCCAGTAGTTTTCCCCAGGGGGTTAGCTATGGCTACACCTTC
TRBJ1-1	once	TRBV6-6	NA	CASSSGDWAFF	TGTGCCAGCAGCTCCGGGGATTGGGCTTTCTTT
TRBJ2-2	once	TRBV2	NA	CASSISASFTGELFF	TGTGCCAGCTCCATATCGGCTAGCTTCACCGGGGAGCTGTTTTTT
TRBJ2-7	few	TRBV14	NA	CASSQSQNPYEQYF	TGTGCCAGCAGCCAATCCCAGAACCCCTACGAGCAGTACTTC
TRBJ2-3	NA	TRBV18	TRBD1	CASSTQGASTDTQYF	TGTGCCAGCTCCACACAGGGGGCAAGCACAGATACGCAGTATTTT
TRBJ2-7	NA	TRBV3-1/TRBV3-2	TRBD1	CASSHGQASYEQYF	TGTGCCAGCAGCCATGGACAGGCTTCCTACGAGCAGTACTTC
TRBJ2-7	once	TRBV7-9	NA	CASSVMGGSPEQYF	TGTGCCAGCAGCGTTATGGGCGGGTCCCCCGAGCAGTACTTC
TRBJ1-5	NA	TRBV6-6	NA	CASKVFGGEPQHF	TGTGCCAGTAAGGTGTTCGGGGGGGAGCCCCAGCATTTT
TRBJ2-5	NA	TRBV7-8	TRBD2	CASSPRGLADETQYF	TGTGCCAGCAGCCCCCGAGGGCTAGCGGATGAGACCCAGTACTTC
TRBJ2-5	NA	TRBV2	TRBD2	CASSVTSGSETQYF	TGTGCCAGCAGTGTGACTAGCGGGAGCGAGACCCAGTACTTC
TRBJ1-2	NA	TRBV28	NA	CASSVPGNYGYTF	TGTGCCAGCAGTGTCCCCGGGAACTATGGCTACACCTTC
TRBJ2-7	NA	TRBV30	NA	CAWRPEEVSYEQYF	TGTGCCTGGAGGCCAGAGGAGGTCTCCTACGAGCAGTACTTC
TRBJ1-4	NA	TRBV27	NA	CASSPLGQMGEKLFF	TGTGCCAGCAGTCCCCTAGGACAGATGGGTGAAAAACTGTTTTTT
TRBJ1-2	NA	TRBV29-1	TRBD1	CSVDPDRVRGGYTF	TGCAGCGTTGACCCCGACAGGGTTCGGGGTGGCTACACCTTC
TRBJ2-2	NA	TRBV5-1	TRBD2	CASSLTAGGTGELFF	TGCGCCAGCAGCTTGACAGCGGGGGGCACCGGGGAGCTGTTTTTT
TRBJ1-4	few	TRBV7-8	TRBD1	CASSFSPGQPAEKLFF	TGTGCCAGCAGCTTCTCTCCGGGACAGCCTGCCGAAAAACTGTTTTTT
TRBJ1-2	NA	TRBV7-2	NA	CASSIASLYGYTF	TGTGCCAGCTCAATAGCCAGTCTCTATGGCTACACCTTC
TRBJ2-3	once	TRBV5-1	TRBD2	CASSSGLADFTDTQYF	TGCGCCAGCAGCTCGGGACTAGCGGACTTCACAGATACGCAGTATTTT